These 22 T cell receptor beta chains were sequenced from one sample in a study of blood T cell repertoires in COVID-19. The assay was immunoSEQ multiplex PCR, and TCRdb's table has in-frame clones only and misses some. Of approximately 72,000 clones listed, roughly 88% are singletons. Sample: peripheral blood. Receptor source: a man in his forties or fifties with acute or convalescent COVID-19.

The chain links TRBV6-1 to TRBJ1-1, with 8 bases matching TRBD1. With V trimmed by 4 bases and J by 2 bases, 9 bases remained unmatched. This CDR3 has 16 residues. Germline CDR1 and CDR2: MNHNS and SASEGT. Here the CDR3 DNA reads TGTGCCAGCAGTGCTTACCGGGACAGGCTTAACACTGAAGCTTTCTTT. This sequence encodes CASSAYRDRLNTEAFF.

The chain couples TRBV4-2 to TRBJ1-4; 10 bases map to TRBD1. This CDR3 spans 17 amino acids. Germline loops: CDR1 LGHNA, CDR2 YNFKEQ. Trimming at V came to 0 bases and at J to 7 bases, leaving 8 bases not matched to a gene. DNA for the CDR3: TGTGCCAGCAGCCAAGATGGGCCCGGGACAGGGGTTGAAAAACTGTTTTTT. It translates to CASSQDGPGTGVEKLFF.

This chain joins TRBV6-2 or TRBV6-3 and TRBJ2-3, with 11 bases lining up with TRBD1. CDR1 is MNHEY, CDR2 SVGEGT, per germline. V lost 2 bases, J lost 3 bases, and 16 bases stayed unmatched. The CDR3 sequence is 20 residues long. The CDR3 is CASSYPEGTGGGTRTDTQYF. The CDR3, as DNA: TGTGCCAGCAGTTACCCTGAGGGGACAGGGGGGGGCACACGGACAGATACGCAGTATTTT.

This chain connects TRBV4-1 to TRBJ1-2; D is perhaps TRBD1 (6 bases). The CDR3 totals 17 residues. Germline lookup yields CDR1 MGHRA and CDR2 YSYEKL. With 0 bases removed from V and 2 bases from J, the gap between germline ends came to 16 bases. The CDR3 region is CASSQDPPQGLNYGYTF. The CDR3 region has the DNA TGCGCCAGCAGCCAAGATCCCCCCCAGGGGTTAAACTATGGCTACACCTTC.

This sequence joins TRBV5-4 and TRBJ2-3; 10 bases line up with TRBD2. Per the germline V gene, CDR1 is SGHNT and CDR2 is YYREEE (reference sequence). The CDR3 is 16 residues long. V was clipped by 4 bases and J by 6 bases; unmatched bases: 11. The CDR3 reads CASSTTSGANVDTQYF. The CDR3 DNA reads TGTGCCAGCAGCACCACTAGCGGGGCTAATGTGGATACGCAGTATTTT.

The chain recombines TRBV27 with TRBJ2-7; 7 nucleotides line up with TRBD2. Germline V gives CDR1 MNHEY, CDR2 SMNVEV (reference sequence). Unmatched junction bases numbered 8, after V lost 6 bases and J lost 3 bases. The CDR3 is 14 amino acids. DNA for the CDR3: TGTGCCAGCAGCCCGGGGGGTTCCTTCTACGAGCAGTACTTC. Its protein is CASSPGGSFYEQYF.

This clone is a singleton in its sample. CDR3 protein: CAIRTGGKTEAFF. Here the CDR3 DNA reads TGTGCCATACGGACAGGGGGAAAAACTGAAGCTTTCTTT. The chain employs TRBV12-3 or TRBV12-4 and TRBJ1-1; 10 bases line up with TRBD1. The CDR3 spans 13 residues. V shed 10 bases and J 5 bases; nucleotides not matched to a gene: 7.

V usage is TRBV28 and J usage is TRBJ1-2; maybe TRBD1 (6 bases). The CDR3 runs 17 residues. In germline, CDR1 is MDHEN, CDR2 SYDVKM. The ends were cut back, 1 base at V and 6 bases at J, with 21 bases in the middle. DNA of the CDR3: TGTGCCAGCAGTTTATTACTAAGGGGGATAGGGATTGATGGCTACACCTTC. It specifies CASSLLLRGIGIDGYTF.

V usage is TRBV19 and J usage is TRBJ2-7; possible D gene TRBD1, 6 bases. The CDR3 consists of 14 residues. Trimming removed 8 bases at V and 3 bases at J, with 17 bases between. Germline V gene sequence: CDR1 LNHDA, CDR2 SQIVND (reference sequence). CDR3 residues: CASSDSRNGYEQYF. The CDR3 coding sequence is TGTGCCAGTTCGGACAGTCGAAACGGCTACGAGCAGTACTTC.

About this clone itself: The junction differs from germline at one of its ends, possibly a read error. The chain is built from TRBV15 and TRBJ2-6; perhaps TRBD1 as D (6 bases). The germline V gene has CDR1 LNHNV and CDR2 YYDKDF (reference sequence). The CDR3 consists of 16 residues. The CDR3 nucleotides are TGTGCCACCAGCCGAGAGAGACAGGCCGGGGCCAACGTCCTGACTTTC. The encoded protein is CATSRERQAGANVLTF.

The rearrangement joins TRBV5-6 to TRBJ2-5; D gene unclear. Germline V gene data show CDR1 as SGHDT and CDR2 as YYEEEE. The CDR3 spans 14 residues. The V end lost 0 bases, the J end lost 6 bases, and 12 bases lay between the germline ends. The CDR3 DNA reads TGTGCCAGCAGCTTGGGGCAGGTCGCGAAGACCCAGTACTTC. Amino acids: CASSLGQVAKTQYF. The full variable domain, in which reference TRBV5-6 and TRBJ2-5 provide the parts outside the CDR3, is DAGVTQSPTHLIKTRGQQVTLRCSPKSGHDTVSWYQQALGQGPQFIFQYYEEEERQRGNFPDRFSGHQFPNYSSELNVNALLLGDSALYLCASSLGQVAKTQYFGPGTRLLVL.

The genes are TRBV5-8 and TRBJ2-3; TRBD2 aligns across 13 bases. CDR1 and CDR2 from the germline V gene are SGHTS and YDEGEE. This CDR3 spans 18 amino acids. V lost 4 bases and J lost 5; bases outside the gene matches: 13. The CDR3 loop is CASSDQITSGGAGDTQYF. CDR3 bases: TGTGCCAGCAGCGACCAAATTACTAGCGGGGGGGCCGGAGATACGCAGTATTTT. Drawing the rest from reference TRBV5-8 and TRBJ2-3, the complete variable domain is EAGVTQSPTHLIKTRGQQATLRCSPISGHTSVYWYQQALGLGLQFLLWYDEGEERNRGNFPPRFSGRQFPNYSSELNVNALELEDSALYLCASSDQITSGGAGDTQYFGPGTRLTVL.

This clone was seen a single time. This chain links TRBV7-6 with TRBJ2-5; D ambiguous. V gave up 5 bases and J gave up 5 bases, with 18 bases separating them. CDR1 is SGHVS, CDR2 FNYEAQ, per germline. This CDR3 region has 15 residues. CDR3 DNA: TGTGCCAGCAGCCAACAAGCGTACCCCCGGGAGACCCAGTACTTC. Protein: CASSQQAYPRETQYF.

The chain links TRBV4-1 to TRBJ1-2; D is perhaps TRBD1 (5 bases). V shed 5 bases and J shed 5 bases, with 18 bases lying between them. Germline V gene sequence: CDR1 MGHRA, CDR2 YSYEKL. There are 15 residues in the CDR3. The DNA of the CDR3 is TGCGCCAGCAGCGTCGTTGGGGCCCTTGGGTATGGCTACACCTTC. Translation gives CASSVVGALGYGYTF.

V is TRBV6-5 and J is TRBJ1-6; 9 bases are shared with TRBD1. The CDR3 covers 16 residues. V shed 2 bases and J 10 bases; nucleotides not matched to a gene: 9. The germline V gene encodes CDR1 MNHEY and CDR2 SVGAGI. The CDR3 region is CASSYLGQGLYSPLHF. The CDR3 DNA sequence: TGTGCCAGCAGTTACCTTGGACAGGGGCTTTACTCACCCCTCCACTTT.

This clone was observed a few times. This rearrangement joins TRBV11-2 to TRBJ2-1; 12 bases are a match to TRBD2. The CDR3 is made up of 15 amino acids. V shed 4 bases, J shed 15 bases, and the junction held 13 bases outside the gene matches. CDR1 is SGHAT, CDR2 FQNNGV, per germline. The CDR3 sequence: CASSSHVTSGGIVFF. The CDR3 nucleotides are TGTGCCAGCAGCTCCCACGTCACTAGCGGGGGGATCGTGTTCTTC.

The genes are TRBV19 and TRBJ2-5; 7 bases agree with TRBD1. Germline trimming cut 9 bases from V and 4 bases from J; bases unmatched to any gene: 11. CDR1 and CDR2 from the germline V gene are LNHDA and SQIVND (reference sequence). The CDR3 totals 14 residues. CDR3 bases: TGTGCCAGCCAAACAGGGGCCGGTCCAGAGACCCAGTACTTC. Protein sequence: CASQTGAGPETQYF.

The V gene is TRBV5-5, the J gene TRBJ2-3, with D hard to call. The V gene lost 1 base and the J gene lost 6 bases, with 9 bases spanning the gap. The CDR3 has 13 residues. The germline V gene has CDR1 SGHKS and CDR2 YYEKEE (reference sequence). The CDR3 loop reads CASSLPEADTQYF. The CDR3 bases are TGTGCCAGCAGCTTGCCTGAAGCGGATACGCAGTATTTT.

The chain carries TRBV5-6 and TRBJ1-1; 7 bases line up with TRBD1. The CDR3 loop spans 14 amino acids. Germline trimming cut 5 bases from V and 3 bases from J; bases unmatched to any gene: 7. In germline, CDR1 is SGHDT, CDR2 YYEEEE. The CDR3 sequence is CASRPQGWYTEAFF. CDR3 DNA: TGTGCCAGCAGGCCACAGGGGTGGTACACTGAAGCTTTCTTT.

The V and J genes are TRBV6-5 and TRBJ2-1; a weak D match, TRBD1 (6 bases). The CDR3 has 15 amino acids. Germline CDR1 and CDR2: MNHEY and SVGAGI. Trimming stripped 6 bases from V and 4 bases from J, with 16 bases between. CDR3 region: CASRPTGLFYNEQFF. As DNA, the CDR3 is TGTGCCAGCAGGCCCACAGGGTTGTTTTACAATGAGCAGTTCTTC.

The rearrangement uses TRBV3-1 (or the pseudogene TRBV3-2) and TRBJ2-3; D uncertain. Germline V CDR1 and CDR2: LGHDT, YNNKEL (reference sequence). The CDR3 has 13 amino acids. Deletions cut 2 bases from V and 5 bases from J, with 8 bases between. In nucleotides, the CDR3 is TGTGCCAGCAGCCAACTTCGGAGAGATACGCAGTATTTT. This gives the protein CASSQLRRDTQYF.

The gene calls are TRBV7-9 and TRBJ2-3; TRBD2 matches at 9 bases. Trimming removed 5 bases from V and 6 bases from J; junction bases left unmatched: 9. The CDR3 totals 15 residues. The germline V gene has CDR1 SEHNR and CDR2 FQNEAQ (reference sequence). The CDR3 DNA reads as TGTGCCAGCAGCAACCCGCGGGGGGGCCTCGATACGCAGTATTTT. It specifies CASSNPRGGLDTQYF.